Presented here are 32 T cell receptor beta chains from one specimen sequenced in a study of human T cells and chemical hapten exposure. Each CDR3 protein gets one entry after TCRdb re-called the RACE reads with MiXCR. The repertoire includes more than 250,000 distinct CDR3 sequences, around 7.7% of them detected once, and 0.9% to 1.5% sits in the top ten. The time point: pre-sensitization, week 0. Treatment indicated: therapeutic diphenylcyclopropenone sensitization with weekly scalp DPC. The sequences come from whole blood, collected in connection with sensitization to the hapten diphenylcyclopropenone (DPC). These receptors were obtained from a man aged 18 to 30 with alopecia areata. Some clones in this sample may be carry-over from other donors' samples.

This clonotype was found a few times. The V call is TRBV18, the J call TRBJ1-1; D unclear. The length of the CDR3 is 15 residues. The germline V gene encodes CDR1 KGHSH and CDR2 LQKENI. Trimming took off 2 bases at V and 2 bases at J, with 12 bases between the two ends. The CDR3 protein is CASSPDGTRNTEAFF. The DNA of the CDR3 is TGTGCCAGCTCACCAGACGGAACAAGAAACACTGAAGCTTTCTTT.

The rearrangement links TRBV28 to TRBJ1-2, with TRBD1 matching over 7 bases. This CDR3 region has 15 residues. The germline CDR1 and CDR2 sequences are MDHEN and SYDVKM. The V segment lost 5 bases and the J segment 3 bases; nucleotides outside the gene matches: 9. The CDR3 here is CASSNRGLGYYGYTF. The DNA of the CDR3 is TGTGCCAGCAGTAACAGGGGTCTGGGGTACTATGGCTACACCTTC.

This clonotype was detected ten times or more. V gene TRBV4-3 combines with J gene TRBJ1-3; D is ambiguous. The ends were cut back, 4 bases at V and 2 bases at J, with 15 bases in the middle. Germline CDR1 LGHNA, CDR2 YSLEER. The CDR3 totals 16 residues. The CDR3: CASSLGVTSAGNTIYF. As DNA, the CDR3 is TGCGCCAGCAGCCTTGGAGTAACCTCTGCTGGAAACACCATATATTTT.

V and J are TRBV19 and TRBJ2-2; tentative D call: TRBD1 (5 bases). The V and J ends lost 6 bases and 6 bases respectively, with 14 bases between them. The CDR3 runs 14 residues. CDR1 is LNHDA, CDR2 SQIVND, per germline (reference sequence). The CDR3 sequence is CASRRPDSAGELFF. DNA for the CDR3: TGTGCCAGTAGACGTCCCGACAGCGCCGGGGAGCTGTTTTTT.

This clonotype was recorded many times. V usage is TRBV6-5 and J usage is TRBJ2-3; D might be TRBD2 (5 bases). The germline V and J ends were trimmed by 6 bases and 4 bases, with 11 bases remaining between them. The CDR3 spans 13 residues. Germline lookup yields CDR1 MNHEY and CDR2 SVGAGI. CDR3 region: CASRTTAADTQYF. In nucleotides, the CDR3 is TGTGCCAGCAGAACTACAGCGGCAGATACGCAGTATTTT.

The sample holds a few counts of this clonotype. The chain employs TRBV7-9 and TRBJ1-4; possible D gene TRBD1, 6 bases. This CDR3 contains 16 residues. The V gene lost 6 bases and the J gene lost 2 bases, with 16 bases spanning the gap. Germline CDR1 and CDR2: SEHNR and FQNEAQ (reference sequence). The CDR3 DNA is TGTGCCAGCAGGATCGACAGGTTGGGCACTAATGAAAAACTGTTTTTT. It is translated as CASRIDRLGTNEKLFF.

This clonotype was observed a few times. The CDR3 region is CATSRAPDGSSYEQYF. CDR3 nucleotide sequence: TGTGCCACCAGCAGAGCCCCGGACGGGAGCTCCTACGAGCAGTACTTC. This chain joins TRBV15 and TRBJ2-7, with TRBD2 as a possible D gene (6 bases). Trimming stripped 1 base from V and 0 bases from J, with 13 bases between. CDR3 length equals 16 residues. Germline-derived CDR1 and CDR2 are LNHNV and YYDKDF (reference sequence).

This clonotype occurred a few times. The J gene is TRBJ2-1, the V gene TRBV7-2; D call uncertain. The ends were cut back, 2 bases at V and 5 bases at J, with 16 bases in the middle. The CDR3 is 16 residues long. CDR1 is SGHTA, CDR2 FQGNSA, per germline. CDR3 coding DNA: TGTGCCAGCAGCTTATGGGCAGCTCCACCTAACAATGAGCAGTTCTTC. Translated: CASSLWAAPPNNEQFF.

This clonotype has more than one count but fewer than ten. The chain joins TRBV7-9 to TRBJ2-2, with D uncertain. The V end was cut by 2 bases, the J end by 7 bases, with 8 bases between. This CDR3 contains 13 residues. Germline-derived CDR1 and CDR2 are SEHNR and FQNEAQ (reference sequence). In DNA form, the CDR3 reads TGTGCCAGCAGCTTACTAGAAGGCGGGGAGCTGTTTTTT. It translates to CASSLLEGGELFF.

This clonotype was picked up a small number of times. This sequence joins TRBV7-8 and TRBJ2-1; D gene ambiguous. Trimming cost V 1 base and J 3 bases, with 10 bases left between them. The CDR3 runs to 15 residues. The V gene's germline CDR1 is SGHVS and CDR2 FQNEAQ. The CDR3 here is CASSLGQVGYNEQFF. CDR3 nucleotides: TGTGCCAGCAGCTTAGGGCAAGTAGGCTACAATGAGCAGTTCTTC. The variable domain in full, with the rest retrieved from reference TRBV7-8 and TRBJ2-1, is GAGVSQSPRYKVAKRGQDVALRCDPISGHVSLFWYQQALGQGPEFLTYFQNEAQLDKSGLPSDRFFAERPEGSVSTLKIQRTQQEDSAVYLCASSLGQVGYNEQFFGPGTRLTVL.

This clonotype has just a few counts. As DNA, the CDR3 is TGTGCCAGCAGTTTAAATAGGGGTATTGAGCAGTTCTTC. Its translation: CASSLNRGIEQFF. The chain recombines TRBV12-3 or TRBV12-4 with TRBJ2-1, with D possibly TRBD1 on 5 matching bases. The CDR3 runs 13 residues. Trimming removed 2 bases at V and 9 bases at J, with 11 bases between.

V usage is TRBV9 and J usage is TRBJ2-5; 9 nucleotides agree with TRBD2. Germline CDR1 and CDR2: SGDLS and YYNGEE. The CDR3 has 13 residues. The V and J ends lost 3 bases and 3 bases, in that order; junction bases with no gene match: 0. This CDR3 is CASSASGEETQYF. The CDR3 DNA reads TGTGCCAGCAGCGCTAGCGGGGAAGAGACCCAGTACTTC.

This clonotype was seen only a few times. This rearrangement joins TRBV20-1 to TRBJ2-2; 7 bases align to TRBD1. The germline V gene encodes CDR1 DFQATT and CDR2 SNEGSKA (reference sequence). The CDR3 consists of 16 residues. The junction had 9 bases not matched to a gene; V was cut back by 1 base and J by 4 bases. The chain's CDR3 is CSARVRRRGITGELFF. CDR3 coding DNA: TGCAGTGCTAGAGTACGCCGCAGGGGGATCACCGGGGAGCTGTTTTTT.

The J gene is TRBJ1-6, the V gene TRBV4-3, with D possibly matching TRBD1 (5 bases). The CDR3 loop spans 16 amino acids. The germline V gene encodes CDR1 LGHNA and CDR2 YSLEER. V lost 3 bases to trimming and J lost 6 bases, with 15 bases between them. This chain's CDR3 is CASSHVTLGGNSPLHF. As DNA, the CDR3 is TGCGCCAGCAGCCACGTAACACTGGGGGGTAATTCACCCCTCCACTTT.

This clonotype was recorded a few times. The chain links TRBV10-3 to TRBJ2-3; 8 bases agree with TRBD2. The J segment lost 2 bases and the V segment lost 3 bases, leaving 7 bases of the junction unmatched. Germline CDR1 ENHRY, CDR2 SYGVKD. The CDR3 contains 16 residues. CDR3 bases: TGTGCCATCAGTGAATCTCGCGGGGGGCTCACAGATACGCAGTATTTT. It is translated as CAISESRGGLTDTQYF.

This rearrangement joins TRBV5-1 to TRBJ2-7, with 10 bases identical to TRBD1. Germline V gene sequence: CDR1 SGHRS, CDR2 YFSETQ. The CDR3 runs to 13 residues. The ends lost 5 bases at V and 5 bases at J; junction bases unmatched: 4. DNA of the CDR3: TGCGCCAGCAGGAGGACAGGGGGTGACGAGCAGTACTTC. It is translated as CASRRTGGDEQYF.

The chain employs TRBV5-1 and TRBJ2-1; 9 nucleotides align to TRBD1. V lost 4 bases to trimming and J lost 2 bases; unmatched junction nucleotides: 4. This CDR3 has 15 residues. Germline V gene sequence: CDR1 SGHRS, CDR2 YFSETQ. Here the CDR3 DNA reads TGCGCCAGCAGCGCGACAGGGGGGACCTACAATGAGCAGTTCTTC. Translated, it gives CASSATGGTYNEQFF.

This clonotype has just a few counts. The genes are TRBV3-1 and TRBJ2-1, with TRBD2 matching 10 bases. CDR1 and CDR2 from the germline V gene are LGHDT and YNNKEL (reference sequence). The CDR3 has 16 amino acids. J was trimmed by 6 bases and V by 1 base; bases with no gene match: 6. CDR3 coding DNA: TGTGCCAGCAGCCAAGGTACAGCGGGGGGGATCAATGAGCAGTTCTTC. It translates to CASSQGTAGGINEQFF.

The rearrangement uses TRBV7-2 and TRBJ2-3; D gene uncertain. With 4 bases removed from V and 5 bases from J, the gap between germline ends came to 10 bases. Germline V gene data show CDR1 as SGHTA and CDR2 as FQGNSA. The CDR3 loop spans 13 amino acids. Written as DNA, the CDR3 is TGTGCCAGCAGCTCCCGGGTGGGAGATACGCAGTATTTT. It is translated as CASSSRVGDTQYF. Full variable domain (missing parts from reference TRBV7-2 and TRBJ2-3): GAGVSQSPSNKVTEKGKDVELRCDPISGHTALYWYRQSLGQGLEFLIYFQGNSAPDKSGLPSDRFSAERTGGSVSTLTIQRTQQEDSAVYLCASSSRVGDTQYFGPGTRLTVL.

The table lists this clonotype with many counts. The CDR3 DNA follows: TGTGCCAGCAGTTTTTCAGGGCTCATGAACACTGAAGCTTTCTTT. Translated, it gives CASSFSGLMNTEAFF. This chain connects TRBV12-3 or TRBV12-4 to TRBJ1-1; weak D call: TRBD1 (5 bases). The V and J ends lost 3 bases and 0 bases respectively, with 11 bases between them. The CDR3 contains 15 residues.

This clonotype was detected many times. In nucleotides, the CDR3 is TGTGCCAGCAGTGTGGGACAGGGTGGTTCACCCCTCCACTTT. Encoded protein: CASSVGQGGSPLHF. V is TRBV2 and J is TRBJ1-6; 9 bases match TRBD1. Trimming at V came to 4 bases and at J to 9 bases, leaving 4 bases not matched to a gene. This CDR3 has 14 amino acids. CDR1 is SNHLY and CDR2 is FYNNEI in the germline V gene.

The gene calls are TRBV2 and TRBJ1-1; D possibly corresponds to TRBD1 (5 bases). The CDR3 length is 15 residues. Germline lookup yields CDR1 SNHLY and CDR2 FYNNEI. V lost 2 bases to trimming and J lost 4 bases, with 14 bases between them. CDR3 region: CASSERGGVGTEAFF. The CDR3 nucleotides read TGTGCCAGCAGTGAAAGGGGTGGGGTAGGCACTGAAGCTTTCTTT.

This clonotype was seen ten or more times. The V gene is TRBV7-2, the J gene TRBJ1-5, with D possibly being TRBD1 (5 bases). Per germline, CDR1 SGHTA and CDR2 FQGNSA. V lost 1 base and J 0 bases, leaving 7 bases between the germline ends. This CDR3 comprises 15 residues. For the CDR3, the DNA is TGTGCCAGCAGCTTAGTGGGGGATAGCAATCAGCCCCAGCATTTT. This gives the protein CASSLVGDSNQPQHF.

This clonotype was picked up a small number of times. For the CDR3, the DNA is TGTGCCACCAGCAGTCAAACAAACACTGAAGCTTTCTTT. Translation: CATSSQTNTEAFF. This chain joins TRBV15 and TRBJ1-1; no clear D gene. The V gene lost 3 bases and the J gene lost 2 bases, with 7 bases spanning the gap. The CDR3 is 13 amino acids. The V gene's germline CDR1 is LNHNV and CDR2 YYDKDF (reference sequence).

In this sample, this clonotype turned up a few times. V gene TRBV6-2 or TRBV6-3 combines with J gene TRBJ1-5; D remains ambiguous. This CDR3 has 14 amino acids. V gave up 2 bases and J gave up 6 bases, with 11 bases separating them. Germline V gene lookup returns CDR1 MNHEY and CDR2 SVGEGT. The CDR3 region is CASSYGGWGQPQHF. CDR3 nucleotides: TGTGCCAGCAGTTACGGAGGTTGGGGTCAGCCCCAGCATTTT.

The chain couples TRBV7-2 to TRBJ1-5, with a possible D match to TRBD1 (5 bases). From germline, CDR1 is SGHTA and CDR2 FQGNSA. Trimming cost V 4 bases and J 5 bases, with 15 bases left between them. CDR3 length: 15 residues. The CDR3 region is CASSSKRGEDQPQHF. The CDR3 bases are TGTGCCAGCAGCTCCAAGCGGGGGGAAGATCAGCCCCAGCATTTT. Full variable domain (remainder filled in from reference TRBV7-2 and TRBJ1-5): GAGVSQSPSNKVTEKGKDVELRCDPISGHTALYWYRQSLGQGLEFLIYFQGNSAPDKSGLPSDRFSAERTGGSVSTLTIQRTQQEDSAVYLCASSSKRGEDQPQHFGDGTRLSIL.

This clonotype occurred a few times. The rearrangement uses TRBV12-5 and TRBJ2-5; D is ambiguous. The germline V and J ends were trimmed by 3 bases and 2 bases, with 19 bases remaining between them. Germline CDR1 reads LGHNT; CDR2 reads FRNRAP. This CDR3 contains 17 residues. The CDR3 spells CASGFSTGPQEQETQYF. In nucleotides, the CDR3 is TGTGCTAGTGGTTTCTCCACCGGTCCGCAGGAACAAGAGACCCAGTACTTC. The full variable domain, with the rest looked up from reference TRBV12-5 and TRBJ2-5, is DARVTQTPRHKVTEMGQEVTMRCQPILGHNTVFWYRQTMMQGLELLAYFRNRAPLDDSGMPKDRFSAEMPDATLATLKIQPSEPRDSAVYFCASGFSTGPQEQETQYFGPGTRLLVL.

This clonotype turned up a few times. J is TRBJ1-1 and V is TRBV7-3, with TRBD1 identical over 9 bases. V shed 2 bases, J shed 5 bases, and the junction held 6 bases outside the gene matches. Germline V gene lookup returns CDR1 SGHTA and CDR2 FQGTGA. CDR3 length: 15 amino acids. DNA for the CDR3: TGTGCCAGCAGCTTATTCAGCGGACAGGGGACTGAAGCTTTCTTT. Translating it yields CASSLFSGQGTEAFF.

The rearrangement links TRBV10-3 to TRBJ2-1; D ambiguous. The germline CDR1 and CDR2 sequences are ENHRY and SYGVKD. V lost 4 bases and J lost 5, with 9 bases in between. CDR3 length: 13 amino acids. This chain's CDR3 is CAISAQAHNEQFF. The CDR3 coding sequence is TGTGCCATCAGTGCGCAGGCCCACAATGAGCAGTTCTTC.

This clonotype was observed a handful of times. The chain employs TRBV3-1 and TRBJ1-2, with D possibly matching TRBD1 (5 bases). The CDR3 covers 14 residues. The V end was cut by 0 bases, the J end by 1 base, with 6 bases between. CDR1 is LGHDT and CDR2 is YNNKEL in the germline V gene (reference sequence). The DNA of the CDR3 is TGTGCCAGCAGCCAAGAACAGGATAACTATGGCTACACCTTC. It translates to CASSQEQDNYGYTF.

This clonotype was recorded a few times. V gene TRBV20-1 combines with J gene TRBJ1-1, with D possibly being TRBD1 (6 bases). Trimming took 3 bases from V and 4 from J, leaving 18 bases between them. Per germline, CDR1 DFQATT and CDR2 SNEGSKA (reference sequence). The CDR3 is 15 residues long. This CDR3 reads CSARSGTKGGTEAFF. CDR3 nucleotides: TGCAGTGCTAGGTCGGGGACAAAAGGAGGCACTGAAGCTTTCTTT.

In its sample, this clonotype was seen many times. The junction does not match germline at one end; this may be a read error. The rearrangement links TRBV5-1 to TRBJ2-5; 13 bases map to TRBD2. The CDR3 loop spans 15 amino acids. Germline-derived CDR1 and CDR2 are SGHRS and YFSETQ. The CDR3 DNA sequence: TGCGCCAGCAGATTGGGACTAGCGGGGCCAGAGACCCAGTACTTC. Translated: CASRLGLAGPETQYF.